This T cell receptor beta chain was found in a study of human T cells and chemical hapten exposure (dated by TCRdb to the early 2020s). The study in broad terms: For sensitization, 2% DPC in acetone was applied to a roughly 2 cm by roughly 2 cm area of upper inner arm skin. Most of the patients in the cohort were female, and the cohort covered alopecia areata with under or over 50% scalp involvement, alopecia totalis and alopecia universalis. Libraries were pooled for sequencing, and variation in per-sample TCR yields was attributed mainly to small differences in library volumes within the pool. Blood samples were taken from patients before sensitization (week 0) and at 2, 6 and about 24 weeks after DPC sensitization. This study followed changes in the peripheral blood TCR repertoire in vivo during primary and secondary sensitization of alopecia patients to the hapten diphenylcyclopropenone (DPC). Patch tests used Finn chambers with 0.01% DPC on the upper back, scored after 6 days by International Contact Dermatitis Research Group standards. Throughout the study period of about 22 weeks, patients also received therapeutic DPC doses to the scalp every week. Twenty-nine alopecia patients provided blood for TCR sequencing at one to four time points (pre-sensitization, 2, 6 and 24 weeks).

V loses 5 bases at its end and J loses 8 bases; junction bases beyond the gene matches: 15. From a lookup of the germline V gene, CDR1 and CDR2 are SGHTA and FQGNSA. Taken from cysteine to phenylalanine, the CDR3 has 16 residues. Only the CDR3 portion is preserved as DNA: 48 bases, with reading frame beginning at the first base. According to the study, the label for this sample's time point signals: patch test 2, 6 weeks after DPC sensitization. Sample treatment or condition, as interpreted from the label and publication: therapeutic diphenylcyclopropenone sensitization with weekly scalp DPC. At every patch-test visit, the blood draw took place before the patch test was put on. To be eligible, patients had to be aged 18 to 70, diagnosed with alopecia and judged suitable for DPC therapy, while pregnant patients were excluded. Total RNA was extracted from unfractionated whole blood that had been collected in Tempus Blood RNA tubes.

The paper as a whole reports these results and caveats: No change with DPC sensitization was found in the number of TCRs above 1 in 1000 frequency, and no evidence of global repertoire structure alterations was found. Patch test score correlated positively with the number of PT1 expanded TCRs, reaching significance at thresholds 8, 16 and 32 but not at 4. Because all patients had alopecia, a presumed autoimmune disease, the immune response of the patients might differ from that of healthy individuals. Compared with pre-sensitization or healthy control sets, expanded TCRs formed significantly more large CDR3 similarity clusters, which is consistent with antigen-driven responses. Repeated subsampling changed both the strength of the expansion versus patch-test correlation and the threshold at which that correlation became significant.

A remark on this clonotype: Its binding antigen is unknown. No clone much larger than this one lies a single base away; base qualities are absent.

The library relied on RACE. TCRdb lists the instrument as NextSeq 500. During library preparation, unique molecular identifiers were attached to individual cDNA molecules so that TCRs could be counted quantitatively and reproducibly. Both TCR alpha and TCR beta chains were sequenced from each blood RNA sample. The study's own analysis went as follows. The median number of TCRs per sample was approximately 93,000, ranging from 23,224 to 690,600. The Decombinator software suite was used to annotate V, J and CDR3 in the TCR reads. Every sample was subsampled to the same number of TCRs (28,000) for the PS versus PT1 abundance plots. Expanded TCRs were defined as absent before sensitization and observed at least eight times at the 2-week time point. TCRdb ran its own pipeline on the public reads, namely fastp trimming at Q25 and MiXCR clone calling, and kept in-frame beta chains. Each record represents a unique CDR3 protein, reported with the most common genes and DNA among its rows. Here the V and J calls rest on TCRdb's processing, not on the authors' analysis. The sample table holds some 71,000 distinct CDR3 sequences, of which 10% were seen once. Around 6.8% of the sample lies in the top ten.

The TCR originated in a woman between 50 and 59 years old with alopecia areata. Some clones in this sample may be carry-over from other donors' samples. Here the chain combines TRBV7-2 and TRBJ2-1, with 7 bases matching TRBD2. This specimen was whole blood, taken in connection with sensitization to the hapten diphenylcyclopropenone (DPC). The CDR3 is CASSPPPGTINYEQFF. The DNA is TGTGCCAGCAGCCCACCCCCCGGGACTATAAATTATGAGCAGTTCTTC.